The clone carrying this TCR beta chain was detected only once. The data are from a study of Graves' ophthalmopathy and Graves' hyperthyroidism. The length of the CDR3 is 15 residues. CDR1 MDHEN and CDR2 SYDVKM come from the germline V gene. The junction had 5 bases not matched to a gene; V was cut back by 6 bases and J by 1 base. The sequenced template was RNA, covering the TCR beta CDR3 region. HTBI primers served in a first-round RT-PCR, which a second-round multiplex PCR followed. TCRdb fed the multiplex PCR reads into MiXCR, producing one record per CDR3 protein. This table holds a few hundred thousand distinct CDR3 sequences, 15% to 20% found once. Ophthalmopathic donors had moderate-to-severe activity, CAS ≥3 and NOSPECS ≥4, with disease that had lasted under 3 months.

Sample: peripheral blood. The chain carries TRBV28 and TRBJ2-5; TRBD2 aligns across 10 bases. The origin of this receptor is a woman between 18 and 29 years old with Graves' ophthalmopathy. The CDR3 reads CASRPSGRPQETQYF. In DNA, the CDR3 is TGTGCCAGCAGACCTAGCGGGAGACCCCAAGAGACCCAGTACTTC.